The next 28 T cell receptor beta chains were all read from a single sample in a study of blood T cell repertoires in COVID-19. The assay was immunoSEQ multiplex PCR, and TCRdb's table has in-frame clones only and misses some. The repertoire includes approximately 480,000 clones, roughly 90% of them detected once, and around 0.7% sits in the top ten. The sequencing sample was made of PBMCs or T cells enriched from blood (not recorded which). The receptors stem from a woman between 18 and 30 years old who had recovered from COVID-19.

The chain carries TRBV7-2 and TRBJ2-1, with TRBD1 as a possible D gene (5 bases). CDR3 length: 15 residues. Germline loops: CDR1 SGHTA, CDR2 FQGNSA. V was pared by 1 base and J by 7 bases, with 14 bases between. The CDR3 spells CASSLGGYPGNEQFF. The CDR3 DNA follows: TGTGCCAGCAGCTTAGGGGGCTACCCTGGGAATGAGCAGTTCTTC.

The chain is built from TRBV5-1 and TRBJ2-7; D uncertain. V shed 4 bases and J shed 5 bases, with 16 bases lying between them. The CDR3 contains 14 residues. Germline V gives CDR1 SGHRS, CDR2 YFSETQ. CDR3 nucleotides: TGCGCCAGCAGCGATTGGGTAGAGGTCGACGAGCAGTACTTC. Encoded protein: CASSDWVEVDEQYF.

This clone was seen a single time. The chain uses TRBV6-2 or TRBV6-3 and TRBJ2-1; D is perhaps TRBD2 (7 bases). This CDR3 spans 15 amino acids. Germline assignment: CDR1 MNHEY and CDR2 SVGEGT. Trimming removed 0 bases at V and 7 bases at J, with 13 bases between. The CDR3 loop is CASSYSRGGANEQFF. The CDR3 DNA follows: TGTGCCAGCAGTTACTCTAGGGGGGGGGCGAATGAGCAGTTCTTC.

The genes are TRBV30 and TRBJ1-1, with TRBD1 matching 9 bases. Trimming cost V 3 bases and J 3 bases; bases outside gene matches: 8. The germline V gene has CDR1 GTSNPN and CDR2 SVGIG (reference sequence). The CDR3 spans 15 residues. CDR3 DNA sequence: TGTGCCTGGAGGGCTAAACAGGGGGCGGACACTGAAGCTTTCTTT. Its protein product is CAWRAKQGADTEAFF.

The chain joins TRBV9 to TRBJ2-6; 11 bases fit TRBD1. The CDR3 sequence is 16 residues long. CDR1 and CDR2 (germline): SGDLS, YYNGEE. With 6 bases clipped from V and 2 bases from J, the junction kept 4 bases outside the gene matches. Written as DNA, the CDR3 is TGTGCCAGCACTCGGACAGGGGGCGCTGGGGCCAACGTCCTGACTTTC. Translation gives CASTRTGGAGANVLTF.

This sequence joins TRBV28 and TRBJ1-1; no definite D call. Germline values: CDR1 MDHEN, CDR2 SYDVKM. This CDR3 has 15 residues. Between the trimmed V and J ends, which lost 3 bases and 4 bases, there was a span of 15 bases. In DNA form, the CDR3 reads TGTGCCAGCAGTTTGTTTTTAGTACGGGGCACTGAAGCTTTCTTT. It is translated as CASSLFLVRGTEAFF.

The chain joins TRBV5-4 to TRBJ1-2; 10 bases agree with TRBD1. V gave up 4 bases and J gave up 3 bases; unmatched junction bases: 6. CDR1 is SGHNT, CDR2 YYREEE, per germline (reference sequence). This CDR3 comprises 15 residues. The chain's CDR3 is CASSPLGTGDYGYTF. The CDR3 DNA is TGTGCCAGCAGCCCCCTGGGGACAGGGGACTATGGCTACACCTTC.

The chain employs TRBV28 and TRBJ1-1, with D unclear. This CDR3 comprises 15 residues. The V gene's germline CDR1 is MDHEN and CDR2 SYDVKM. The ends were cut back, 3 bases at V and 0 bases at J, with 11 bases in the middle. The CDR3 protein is CASSFDTAMNTEAFF. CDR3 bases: TGTGCCAGCAGTTTTGATACAGCCATGAACACTGAAGCTTTCTTT.

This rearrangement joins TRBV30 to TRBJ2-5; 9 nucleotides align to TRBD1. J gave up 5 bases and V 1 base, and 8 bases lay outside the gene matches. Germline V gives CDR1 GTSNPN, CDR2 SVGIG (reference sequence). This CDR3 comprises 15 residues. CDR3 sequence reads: CAWSGGTGFGETQYF. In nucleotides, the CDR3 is TGTGCCTGGAGTGGGGGGACAGGGTTCGGGGAGACCCAGTACTTC. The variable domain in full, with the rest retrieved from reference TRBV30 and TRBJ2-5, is SQTIHQWPATLVQPVGSPLSLECTVEGTSNPNLYWYRQAAGRGLQLLFYSVGIGQISSEVPQNLSASRPQDRQFILSSKKLLLSDSGFYLCAWSGGTGFGETQYFGPGTRLLVL.

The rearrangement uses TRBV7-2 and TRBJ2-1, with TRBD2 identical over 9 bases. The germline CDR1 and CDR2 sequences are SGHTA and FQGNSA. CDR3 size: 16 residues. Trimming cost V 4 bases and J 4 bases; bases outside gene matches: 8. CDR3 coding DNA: TGTGCCAGCAGCTCCCGAAGCGGGGGGCCTTACAATGAGCAGTTCTTC. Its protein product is CASSSRSGGPYNEQFF.

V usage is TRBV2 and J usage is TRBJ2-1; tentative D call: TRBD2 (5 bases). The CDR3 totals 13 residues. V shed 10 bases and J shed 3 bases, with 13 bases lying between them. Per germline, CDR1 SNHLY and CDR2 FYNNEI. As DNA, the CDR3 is TGTGCCACCTCGGGGAGTTTCTACAATGAGCAGTTCTTC. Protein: CATSGSFYNEQFF.

The CDR3 is CASSKLTLQGDSYEQYF. Written as DNA, the CDR3 is TGTGCCAGCAGCAAATTGACCCTCCAGGGGGATTCCTACGAGCAGTACTTC. The chain has TRBV21-1 and TRBJ2-7; the DNA was not compared with TRBD1, the D call given in the table. TRBV21-1 is a recognized pseudogene. The CDR3 has 17 residues.

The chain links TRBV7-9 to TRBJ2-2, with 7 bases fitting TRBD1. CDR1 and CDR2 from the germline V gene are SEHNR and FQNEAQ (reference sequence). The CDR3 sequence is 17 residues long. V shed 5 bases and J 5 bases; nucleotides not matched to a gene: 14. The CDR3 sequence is CASSPSSGTVNTGELFF. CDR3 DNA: TGTGCCAGCAGCCCCTCCTCCGGGACAGTGAATACCGGGGAGCTGTTTTTT.

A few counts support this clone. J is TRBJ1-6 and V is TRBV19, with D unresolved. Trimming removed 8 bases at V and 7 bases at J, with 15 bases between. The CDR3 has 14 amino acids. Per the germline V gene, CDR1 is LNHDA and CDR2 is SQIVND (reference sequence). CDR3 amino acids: CASRVPTSNSPLHF. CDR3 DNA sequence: TGTGCCAGTCGAGTGCCCACTTCCAATTCACCCCTCCACTTT.

The CDR3 protein is CASSDGGLESGANVLTF. In DNA form, the CDR3 reads TGTGCCAGCAGTGATGGAGGTCTGGAGTCTGGGGCCAACGTCCTGACTTTC. The chain carries TRBV2 and TRBJ2-6; D perhaps matches TRBD2 (5 bases). CDR1 and CDR2 from the germline V gene are SNHLY and FYNNEI. The CDR3 is 17 amino acids. Trimming left V 3 bases short and J 1 base short, with 13 bases between.

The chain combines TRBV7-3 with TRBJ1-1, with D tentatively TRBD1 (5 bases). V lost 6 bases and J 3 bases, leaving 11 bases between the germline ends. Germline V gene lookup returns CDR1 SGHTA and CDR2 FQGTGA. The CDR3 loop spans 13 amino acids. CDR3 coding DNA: TGTGCCAGCAGGTTAGACAGCTACACTGAAGCTTTCTTT. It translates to CASRLDSYTEAFF. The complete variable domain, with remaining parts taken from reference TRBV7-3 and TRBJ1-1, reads GAGVSQTPSNKVTEKGKYVELRCDPISGHTALYWYRQSLGQGPEFLIYFQGTGAADDSGLPNDRFFAVRPEGSVSTLKIQRTERGDSAVYLCASRLDSYTEAFFGQGTRLTVV.

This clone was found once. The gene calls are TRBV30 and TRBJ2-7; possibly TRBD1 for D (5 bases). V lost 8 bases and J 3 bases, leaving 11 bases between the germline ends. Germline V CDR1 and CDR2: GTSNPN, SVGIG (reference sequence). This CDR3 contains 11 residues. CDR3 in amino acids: CAGRQNYEQYF. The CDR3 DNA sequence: TGTGCCGGGCGACAGAACTACGAGCAGTACTTC.

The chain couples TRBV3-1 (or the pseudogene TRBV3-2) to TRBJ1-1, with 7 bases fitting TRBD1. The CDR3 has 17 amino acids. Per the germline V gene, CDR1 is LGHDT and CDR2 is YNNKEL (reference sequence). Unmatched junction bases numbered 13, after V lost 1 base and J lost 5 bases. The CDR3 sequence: CASSQGGDRFRRTEAFF. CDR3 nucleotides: TGTGCCAGCAGCCAAGGGGGGGACAGATTTAGGAGGACTGAAGCTTTCTTT.

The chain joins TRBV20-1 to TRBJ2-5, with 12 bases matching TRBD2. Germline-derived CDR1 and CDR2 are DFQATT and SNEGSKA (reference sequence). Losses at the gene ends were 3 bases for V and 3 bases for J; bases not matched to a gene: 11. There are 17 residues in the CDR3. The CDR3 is CSASPSASGGAEETQYF. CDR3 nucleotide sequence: TGCAGTGCTAGTCCTTCTGCTAGCGGGGGGGCCGAAGAGACCCAGTACTTC.

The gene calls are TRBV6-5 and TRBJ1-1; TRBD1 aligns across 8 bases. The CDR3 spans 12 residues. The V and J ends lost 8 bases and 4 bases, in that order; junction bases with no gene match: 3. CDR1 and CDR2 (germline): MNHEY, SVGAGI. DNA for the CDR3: TGTGCCAGCTTGGACAGGGTCACTGAAGCTTTCTTT. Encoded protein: CASLDRVTEAFF.

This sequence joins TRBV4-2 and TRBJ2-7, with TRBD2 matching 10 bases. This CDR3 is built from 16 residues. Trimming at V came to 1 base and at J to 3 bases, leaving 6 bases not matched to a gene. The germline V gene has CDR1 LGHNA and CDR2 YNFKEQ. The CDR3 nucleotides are TGTGCCAGCAGCCAAGTAGGAGCGGGGGGGATCTACGAGCAGTACTTC. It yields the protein CASSQVGAGGIYEQYF.

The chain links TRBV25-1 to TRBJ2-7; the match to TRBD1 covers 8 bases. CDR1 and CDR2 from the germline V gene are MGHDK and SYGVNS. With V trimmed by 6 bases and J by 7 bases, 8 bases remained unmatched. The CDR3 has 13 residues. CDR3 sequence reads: CASRKTGAWEQYF. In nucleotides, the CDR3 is TGTGCCAGCAGGAAGACAGGGGCCTGGGAGCAGTACTTC.

CDR3 loop: CASSQGARADEQFF. The DNA of the CDR3 is TGCGCCAGCAGCCAAGGAGCCAGGGCGGATGAGCAGTTCTTC. The chain carries TRBV4-1 and TRBJ2-1; TRBD1 might be the D (5 bases). V lost 1 base to trimming and J lost 8 bases, with 12 bases between them. This CDR3 region has 14 residues. Germline CDR1 reads MGHRA; CDR2 reads YSYEKL.

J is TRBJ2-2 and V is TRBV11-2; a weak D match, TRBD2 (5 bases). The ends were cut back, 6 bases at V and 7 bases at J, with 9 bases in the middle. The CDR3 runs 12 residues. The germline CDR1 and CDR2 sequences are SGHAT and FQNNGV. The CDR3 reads CASSSEGGELFF. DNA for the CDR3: TGTGCCAGCAGTTCCGAGGGCGGGGAGCTGTTTTTT.

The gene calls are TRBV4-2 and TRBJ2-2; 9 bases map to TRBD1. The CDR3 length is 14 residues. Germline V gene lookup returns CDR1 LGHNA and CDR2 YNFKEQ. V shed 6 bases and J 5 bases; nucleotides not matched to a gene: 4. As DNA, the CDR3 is TGTGCCAGCAGGTACAGGGGGCTGACCGGGGAGCTGTTTTTT. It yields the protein CASRYRGLTGELFF.

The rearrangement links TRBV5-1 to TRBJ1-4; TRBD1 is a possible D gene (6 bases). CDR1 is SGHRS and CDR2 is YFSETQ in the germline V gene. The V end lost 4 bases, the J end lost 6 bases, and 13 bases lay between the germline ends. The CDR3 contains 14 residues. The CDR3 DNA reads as TGCGCCAGCAGCCCAGGGGAAGGGTATGAAAAACTGTTTTTT. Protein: CASSPGEGYEKLFF.

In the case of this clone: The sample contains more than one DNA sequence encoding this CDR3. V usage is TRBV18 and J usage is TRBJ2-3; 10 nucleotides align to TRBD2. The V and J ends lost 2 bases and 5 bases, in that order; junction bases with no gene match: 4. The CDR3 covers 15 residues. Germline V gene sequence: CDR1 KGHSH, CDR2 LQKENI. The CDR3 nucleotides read TGTGCCAGCTCACCAAGCGGGGGGGCAAGAGATACGCAGTATTTT. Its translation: CASSPSGGARDTQYF.

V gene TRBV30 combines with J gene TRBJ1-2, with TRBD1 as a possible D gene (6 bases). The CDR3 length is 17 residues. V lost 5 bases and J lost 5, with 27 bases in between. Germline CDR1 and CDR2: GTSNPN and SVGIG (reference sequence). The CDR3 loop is CAWAESVRAGAGYGYTF. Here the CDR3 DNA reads TGTGCCTGGGCCGAGTCAGTGCGCGCGGGGGCAGGATATGGCTACACCTTC.